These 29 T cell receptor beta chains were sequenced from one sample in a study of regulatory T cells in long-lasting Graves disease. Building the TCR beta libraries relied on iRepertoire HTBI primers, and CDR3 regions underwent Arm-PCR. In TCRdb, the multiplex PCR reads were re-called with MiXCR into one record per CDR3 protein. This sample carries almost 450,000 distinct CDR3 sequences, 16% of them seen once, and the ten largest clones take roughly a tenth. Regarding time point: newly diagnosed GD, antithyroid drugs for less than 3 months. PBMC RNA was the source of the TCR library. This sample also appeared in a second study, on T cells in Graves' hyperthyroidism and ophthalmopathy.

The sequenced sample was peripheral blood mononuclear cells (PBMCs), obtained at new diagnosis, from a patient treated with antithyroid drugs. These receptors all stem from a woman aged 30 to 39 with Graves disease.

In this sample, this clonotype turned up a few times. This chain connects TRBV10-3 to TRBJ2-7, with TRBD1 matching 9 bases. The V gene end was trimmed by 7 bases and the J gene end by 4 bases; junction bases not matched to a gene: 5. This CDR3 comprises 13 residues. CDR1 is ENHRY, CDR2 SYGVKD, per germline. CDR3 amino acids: CAINPGQGYEQYF. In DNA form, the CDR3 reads TGTGCCATCAATCCGGGACAGGGTTACGAGCAGTACTTC.

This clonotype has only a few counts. DNA for the CDR3: TGTGCCAGTAGTACGGATGAGCAGTTCTTC. Translating gives CASSTDEQFF. The V and J genes are TRBV19 and TRBJ2-1; D not resolved. Germline CDR1 is LNHDA and CDR2 is SQIVND (reference sequence). Trimming took 4 bases from V and 8 from J, leaving 3 bases between them. CDR3 length: 10 amino acids.

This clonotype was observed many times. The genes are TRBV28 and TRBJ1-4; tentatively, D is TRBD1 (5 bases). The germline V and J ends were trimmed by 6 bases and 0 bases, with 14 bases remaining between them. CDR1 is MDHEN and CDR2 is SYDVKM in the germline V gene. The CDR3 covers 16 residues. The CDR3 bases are TGTGCCAGCAGCGTCAGGGAGGCGGCAACTAATGAAAAACTGTTTTTT. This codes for CASSVREAATNEKLFF.

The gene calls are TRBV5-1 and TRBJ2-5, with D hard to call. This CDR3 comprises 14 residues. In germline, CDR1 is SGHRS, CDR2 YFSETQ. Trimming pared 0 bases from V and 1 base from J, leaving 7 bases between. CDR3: CASSLGAVQETQYF. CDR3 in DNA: TGCGCCAGCAGCTTGGGGGCTGTCCAAGAGACCCAGTACTTC.

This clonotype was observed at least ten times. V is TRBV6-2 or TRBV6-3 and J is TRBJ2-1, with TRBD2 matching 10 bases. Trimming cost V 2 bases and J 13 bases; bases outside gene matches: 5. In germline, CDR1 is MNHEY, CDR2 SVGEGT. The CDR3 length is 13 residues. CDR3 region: CASSYVASGSQFF. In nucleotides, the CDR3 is TGTGCCAGCAGTTACGTCGCTAGCGGGAGTCAGTTCTTC.

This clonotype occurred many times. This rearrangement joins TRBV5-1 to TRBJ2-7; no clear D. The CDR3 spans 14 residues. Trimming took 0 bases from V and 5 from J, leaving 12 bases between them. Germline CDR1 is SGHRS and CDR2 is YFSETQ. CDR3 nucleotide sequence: TGCGCCAGCAGCTTGGGGTGGCAACCCAACGAGCAGTACTTC. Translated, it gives CASSLGWQPNEQYF.

The CDR3 sequence: CASSYGTSGRADTQYF. CDR3 DNA: TGTGCCAGCAGTTACGGGACTAGCGGGAGAGCAGATACGCAGTATTTT. This chain links TRBV6-2 or TRBV6-3 with TRBJ2-3; 14 nucleotides align to TRBD2. Germline V gives CDR1 MNHEY, CDR2 SVGEGT. With V trimmed by 2 bases and J by 4 bases, 2 bases remained unmatched. CDR3 length equals 16 residues.

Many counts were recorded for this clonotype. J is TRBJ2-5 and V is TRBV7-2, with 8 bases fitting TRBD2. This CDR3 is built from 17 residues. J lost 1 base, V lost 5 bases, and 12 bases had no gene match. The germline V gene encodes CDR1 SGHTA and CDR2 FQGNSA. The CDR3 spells CASSPRTSRNLQETQYF. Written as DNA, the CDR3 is TGTGCCAGCAGCCCCCGGACTAGCAGGAACCTCCAAGAGACCCAGTACTTC.

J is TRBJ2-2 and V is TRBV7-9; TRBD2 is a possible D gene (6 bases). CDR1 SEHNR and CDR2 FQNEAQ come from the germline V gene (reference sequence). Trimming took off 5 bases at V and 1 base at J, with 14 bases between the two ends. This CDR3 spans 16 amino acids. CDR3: CASSLPGRENTGELFF. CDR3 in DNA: TGTGCCAGCAGCCTCCCCGGGCGGGAGAACACCGGGGAGCTGTTTTTT.

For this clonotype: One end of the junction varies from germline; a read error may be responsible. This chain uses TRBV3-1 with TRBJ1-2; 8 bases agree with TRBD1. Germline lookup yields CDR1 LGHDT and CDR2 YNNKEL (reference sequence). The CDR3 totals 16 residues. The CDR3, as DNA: TGTGTCAGCAGCCAAGGTTCCTCCGGGACAGGATATGGCTACACCTTC. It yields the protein CVSSQGSSGTGYGYTF. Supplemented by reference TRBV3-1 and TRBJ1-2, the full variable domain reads DTAVSQTPKYLVTQMGNDKSIKCEQNLGHDTMYWYKQDSKKFLKIMFSYNNKELIINETVPNRFSPKSPDKAHLNLHINSLELGDSAVYFCVSSQGSSGTGYGYTFGSGTRLTVV.

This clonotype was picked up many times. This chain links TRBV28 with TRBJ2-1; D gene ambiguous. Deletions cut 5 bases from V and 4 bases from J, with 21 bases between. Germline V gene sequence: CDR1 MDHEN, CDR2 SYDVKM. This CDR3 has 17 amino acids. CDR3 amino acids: CASSLEHTRRFYNEQFF. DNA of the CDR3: TGTGCCAGCAGTCTCGAACATACACGCCGCTTTTACAATGAGCAGTTCTTC.

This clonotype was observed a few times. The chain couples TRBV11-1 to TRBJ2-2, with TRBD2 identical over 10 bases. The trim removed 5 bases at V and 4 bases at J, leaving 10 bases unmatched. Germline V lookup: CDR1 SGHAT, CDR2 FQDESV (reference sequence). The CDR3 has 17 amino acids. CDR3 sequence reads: CASSPQSGRASTGELFF. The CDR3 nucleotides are TGTGCCAGCAGCCCTCAGAGCGGGAGGGCCAGCACCGGGGAGCTGTTTTTT.

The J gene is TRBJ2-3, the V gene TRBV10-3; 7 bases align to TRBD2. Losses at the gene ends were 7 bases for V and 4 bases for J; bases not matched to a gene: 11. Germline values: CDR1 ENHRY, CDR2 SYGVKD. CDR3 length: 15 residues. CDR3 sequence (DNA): TGTGCCATCAACGCGGGAGCGCCTACGTCAGATACGCAGTATTTT. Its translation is CAINAGAPTSDTQYF.

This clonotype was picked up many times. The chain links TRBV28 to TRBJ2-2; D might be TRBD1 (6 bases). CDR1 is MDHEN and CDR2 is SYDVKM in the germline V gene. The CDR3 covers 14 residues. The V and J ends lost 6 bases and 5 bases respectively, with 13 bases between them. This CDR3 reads CASSPTGMTGELFF. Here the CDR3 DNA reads TGTGCCAGCAGCCCCACAGGGATGACCGGGGAGCTGTTTTTT.

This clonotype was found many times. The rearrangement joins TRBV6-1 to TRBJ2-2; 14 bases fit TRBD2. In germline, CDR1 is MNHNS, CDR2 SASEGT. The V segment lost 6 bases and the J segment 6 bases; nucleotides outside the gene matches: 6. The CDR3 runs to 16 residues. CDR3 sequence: CASSWETSGRAGELFF. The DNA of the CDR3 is TGTGCCAGCAGCTGGGAGACTAGCGGGAGGGCCGGGGAGCTGTTTTTT.

In nucleotides, the CDR3 is TGTGCCAGCCTACAGGGGATCGCGAACACCGGGGAGCTGTTTTTT. Residues: CASLQGIANTGELFF. The chain employs TRBV19 and TRBJ2-2, with TRBD1 matching 7 bases. The CDR3 is 15 amino acids. Germline assignment: CDR1 LNHDA and CDR2 SQIVND (reference sequence). V trimming: 9 bases; J trimming: 0 bases; junction bases outside the gene matches: 7. Looking up the rest from reference TRBV19 and TRBJ2-2 gives the full variable domain: DGGITQSPKYLFRKEGQNVTLSCEQNLNHDAMYWYRQDPGQGLRLIYYSQIVNDFQKGDIAEGYSVSREKKESFPLTVTSAQKNPTAFYLCASLQGIANTGELFFGEGSRLTVL.

CDR3: CAIGWTGNEQFF. The CDR3 DNA is TGTGCCATCGGATGGACAGGGAATGAGCAGTTCTTC. The rearrangement joins TRBV10-3 to TRBJ2-1, with 8 bases aligning to TRBD1. This CDR3 is built from 12 residues. CDR1 is ENHRY, CDR2 SYGVKD, per germline. V was pared by 8 bases and J by 7 bases, with 4 bases of the junction left unmatched.

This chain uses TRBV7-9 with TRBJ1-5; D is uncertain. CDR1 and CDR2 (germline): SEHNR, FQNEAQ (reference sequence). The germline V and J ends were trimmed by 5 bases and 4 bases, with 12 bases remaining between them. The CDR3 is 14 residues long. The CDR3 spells CASSPLLPNQPQHF. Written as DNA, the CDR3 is TGTGCCAGCAGCCCCCTGTTACCAAATCAGCCCCAGCATTTT.

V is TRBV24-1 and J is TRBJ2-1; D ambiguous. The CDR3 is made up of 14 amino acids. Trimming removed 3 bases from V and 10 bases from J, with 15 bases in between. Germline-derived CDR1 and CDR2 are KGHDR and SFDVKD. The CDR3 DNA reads TGTGCCACCAGTGATCCGGACCGTCCGATGGAGCAGTTCTTC. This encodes CATSDPDRPMEQFF.

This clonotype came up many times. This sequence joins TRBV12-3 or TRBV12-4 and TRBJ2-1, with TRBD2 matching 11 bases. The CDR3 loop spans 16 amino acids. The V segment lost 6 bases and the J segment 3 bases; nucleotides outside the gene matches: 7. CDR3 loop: CASRSGTSGHYNEQFF. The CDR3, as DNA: TGTGCCAGCAGGTCCGGGACTAGCGGACACTACAATGAGCAGTTCTTC.

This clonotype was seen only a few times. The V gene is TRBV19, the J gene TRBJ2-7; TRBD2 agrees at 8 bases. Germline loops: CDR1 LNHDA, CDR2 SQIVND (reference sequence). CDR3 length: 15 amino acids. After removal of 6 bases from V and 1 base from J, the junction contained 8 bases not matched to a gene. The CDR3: CASRESGSGSYEQYF. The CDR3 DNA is TGTGCCAGTAGGGAAAGCGGGAGCGGTTCCTACGAGCAGTACTTC.

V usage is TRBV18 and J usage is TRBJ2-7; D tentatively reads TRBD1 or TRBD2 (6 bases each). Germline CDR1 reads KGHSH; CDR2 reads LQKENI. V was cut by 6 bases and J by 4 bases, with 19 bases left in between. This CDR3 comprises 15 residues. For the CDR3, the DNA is TGTGCCAGCTCCCCTGGCGGAGGGCAGGGGTACGAGCAGTACTTC. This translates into CASSPGGGQGYEQYF.

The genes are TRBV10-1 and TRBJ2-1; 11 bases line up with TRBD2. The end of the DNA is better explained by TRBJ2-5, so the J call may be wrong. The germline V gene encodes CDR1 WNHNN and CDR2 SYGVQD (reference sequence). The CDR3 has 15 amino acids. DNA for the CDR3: TGCGCCAGCAGTGCGACTAGCGGGAATCAAGAGACCCAGTACTTC. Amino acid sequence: CASSATSGNQETQYF.

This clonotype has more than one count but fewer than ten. CDR3 region: CASSPTALKRETQYF. CDR3 in DNA: TGTGCCAGCAGTCCGACGGCCTTAAAGCGGGAGACCCAGTACTTC. This chain connects TRBV6-1 to TRBJ2-5; D possibly corresponds to TRBD2 (5 bases). The V and J ends lost 5 bases and 5 bases respectively, with 18 bases between them. Germline CDR1 reads MNHNS; CDR2 reads SASEGT. This CDR3 has 15 residues.

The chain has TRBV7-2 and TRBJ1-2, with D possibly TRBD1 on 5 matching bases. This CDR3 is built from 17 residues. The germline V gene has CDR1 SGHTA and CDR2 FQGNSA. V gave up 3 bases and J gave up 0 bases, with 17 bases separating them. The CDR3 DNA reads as TGTGCCAGCAGCTTTTATCTATCCAGGGTCGCTAACTATGGCTACACCTTC. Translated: CASSFYLSRVANYGYTF.

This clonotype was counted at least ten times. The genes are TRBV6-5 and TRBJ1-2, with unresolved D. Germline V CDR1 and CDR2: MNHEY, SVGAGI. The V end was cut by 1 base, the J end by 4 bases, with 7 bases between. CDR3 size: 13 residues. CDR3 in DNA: TGTGCCAGCAGTTACTTAACATCCTATGGCTACACCTTC. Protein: CASSYLTSYGYTF.

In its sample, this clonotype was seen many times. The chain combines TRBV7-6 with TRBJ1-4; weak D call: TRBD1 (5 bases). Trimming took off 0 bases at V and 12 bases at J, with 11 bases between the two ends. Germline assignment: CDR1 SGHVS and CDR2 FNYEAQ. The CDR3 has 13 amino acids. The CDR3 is CASSLAGAMELFF. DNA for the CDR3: TGTGCCAGCAGCTTAGCTGGGGCAATGGAACTGTTTTTT.

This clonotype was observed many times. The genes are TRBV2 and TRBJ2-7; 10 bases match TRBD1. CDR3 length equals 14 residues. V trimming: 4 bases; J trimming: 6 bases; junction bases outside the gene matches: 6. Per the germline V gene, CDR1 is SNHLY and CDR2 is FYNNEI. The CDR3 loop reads CASSAETGGGEQYF. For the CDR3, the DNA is TGTGCCAGCAGTGCGGAGACAGGGGGCGGCGAGCAGTACTTC.

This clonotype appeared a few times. CDR3 bases: TGTGCCAGTAGTATTCGGGGAACAGCCTTCTCCTACGAGCAGTACTTC. Residues: CASSIRGTAFSYEQYF. This chain links TRBV19 with TRBJ2-7, with D possibly matching TRBD2 (5 bases). The CDR3 contains 16 residues. V was trimmed by 3 bases and J by 0 bases, leaving 15 bases between them. CDR1 and CDR2 (germline): LNHDA, SQIVND (reference sequence). Supplemented by reference TRBV19 and TRBJ2-7, the full variable domain reads DGGITQSPKYLFRKEGQNVTLSCEQNLNHDAMYWYRQDPGQGLRLIYYSQIVNDFQKGDIAEGYSVSREKKESFPLTVTSAQKNPTAFYLCASSIRGTAFSYEQYFGPGTRLTVT.